One sample yielded the 32 T cell receptor beta chains listed below, sequenced in a study of OX40 agonist ivuxolimab in advanced cancers. Method: immunoSEQ multiplex PCR; TCRdb's copy keeps in-frame clones and lacks some. This sample yields 34,000 or so clones, of which 75% to 95% are seen a single time; about 4.5% belongs to the top ten. The sequences come from CD4+ or CD8+ T cells sorted from blood, collected in a trial of the OX40 agonist ivuxolimab. These receptors originate from an adult with an advanced solid tumor such as melanoma, head and neck, liver or kidney cancer.

This chain connects TRBV7-9 to TRBJ1-2; D perhaps matches TRBD1 (6 bases). From germline, CDR1 is SEHNR and CDR2 FQNEAQ (reference sequence). CDR3 length equals 16 residues. The V and J ends lost 6 bases and 5 bases respectively, with 22 bases between them. CDR3 sequence: CASSSQAQGTVYGYTF. The DNA for the CDR3 is TGTGCCAGCAGTTCCCAAGCCCAGGGGACGGTATATGGCTACACCTTC.

The CDR3, as DNA: TGTGCCACCAGCAGCATTACGGGAGCTAACTATGGCTACACCTTC. Its translation is CATSSITGANYGYTF. J is TRBJ1-2 and V is TRBV15; no clear D gene. CDR1 is LNHNV and CDR2 is YYDKDF in the germline V gene (reference sequence). This CDR3 is built from 15 residues. The ends were cut back, 3 bases at V and 0 bases at J, with 11 bases in the middle.

The J gene is TRBJ1-2, the V gene TRBV7-9; D gene ambiguous. The V gene's germline CDR1 is SEHNR and CDR2 FQNEAQ (reference sequence). The CDR3 totals 15 residues. Trimming took off 1 base at V and 5 bases at J, with 14 bases between the two ends. Here the CDR3 reads CASSLGSGGGYGYTF. Here the CDR3 DNA reads TGTGCCAGCAGCTTAGGGTCAGGCGGAGGGTATGGCTACACCTTC.

The chain combines TRBV6-6 with TRBJ2-7; D remains unclear. This CDR3 has 14 residues. CDR1 and CDR2 from the germline V gene are MNHNY and SVGAGI (reference sequence). The V end was cut by 5 bases, the J end by 1 base, with 12 bases between. The CDR3 sequence is CASSPRGQSYEQYF. DNA for the CDR3: TGTGCCAGCAGTCCCCGTGGGCAGTCCTACGAGCAGTACTTC.

The rearrangement links TRBV28 to TRBJ2-1, with D possibly matching TRBD1 (5 bases). Germline V gives CDR1 MDHEN, CDR2 SYDVKM. V dropped 1 base and J dropped 4 bases, with 14 bases sitting between them. There are 16 residues in the CDR3. As DNA, the CDR3 is TGTGCCAGCAGTTTATACTTGGACACTCCTTACAATGAGCAGTTCTTC. It encodes CASSLYLDTPYNEQFF.

The chain carries TRBV4-2 and TRBJ2-4; D remains ambiguous. The CDR3 consists of 16 residues. Between the trimmed V and J ends, which lost 1 base and 4 bases, there was a span of 14 bases. CDR1 and CDR2 from the germline V gene are LGHNA and YNFKEQ. As DNA, the CDR3 is TGTGCCAGCAGCCAAGGTGGCAGCCTATATAAAAACATTCAGTACTTC. This sequence encodes CASSQGGSLYKNIQYF.

Turning to this clone: At one end, the junction sequence differs from germline, possibly due to a read error. This rearrangement joins TRBV4-1 to TRBJ2-7, with D perhaps TRBD1 (6 bases). This CDR3 has 15 residues. Germline V CDR1 and CDR2: MGHRA, YSYEKL. The CDR3 protein is CAGSPILSGEYEQYF. The CDR3 DNA sequence: TGCGCCGGCAGCCCTATACTTTCAGGGGAGTACGAGCAGTACTTC.

The chain has TRBV4-1 and TRBJ2-4, with D unresolved. This CDR3 comprises 16 residues. Trimming stripped 1 base from V and 0 bases from J, with 10 bases between. Germline values: CDR1 MGHRA, CDR2 YSYEKL. As DNA, the CDR3 is TGCGCCAGCAGCCAAGTTGAGATGGGAGCCAAAAACATTCAGTACTTC. Translation gives CASSQVEMGAKNIQYF.

The chain is built from TRBV19 and TRBJ2-2; D unresolved. CDR3 length: 12 amino acids. Germline V gene sequence: CDR1 LNHDA, CDR2 SQIVND (reference sequence). Trimming stripped 2 bases from V and 6 bases from J, with 4 bases between. The CDR3 sequence: CASSIYPGELFF. In DNA form, the CDR3 reads TGTGCCAGTAGTATATACCCCGGGGAGCTGTTTTTT.

CDR3 sequence: CASSSPASSQFF. The CDR3 DNA sequence: TGTGCCAGCAGTTCACCAGCCTCCTCCCAGTTCTTC. The rearrangement links TRBV27 to TRBJ2-1; D call uncertain. Germline V lookup: CDR1 MNHEY, CDR2 SMNVEV (reference sequence). The CDR3 sequence is 12 residues long. V lost 4 bases to trimming and J lost 13 bases, with 14 bases between them.

CDR3: CASSQDGSAKGGEQFF. In DNA form, the CDR3 reads TGTGCCAGCAGCCAAGATGGGAGCGCTAAGGGCGGTGAGCAGTTCTTC. The rearrangement uses TRBV4-2 and TRBJ2-1, with D possibly matching TRBD2 (5 bases). V shed 0 bases and J shed 9 bases, with 18 bases lying between them. Germline values: CDR1 LGHNA, CDR2 YNFKEQ. The CDR3 consists of 16 residues.

DNA of the CDR3: TGTGCCAGCAGCTTGGGCCGGGACAGCAATCAGCCCCAGCATTTT. Residues: CASSLGRDSNQPQHF. The V call is TRBV5-5, the J call TRBJ1-5; tentatively, D is TRBD1 (5 bases). The V end lost 0 bases, the J end lost 1 base, and 8 bases lay between the germline ends. CDR3 size: 15 residues. Germline V gives CDR1 SGHKS, CDR2 YYEKEE (reference sequence). The entire variable domain, with the rest obtained from reference TRBV5-5 and TRBJ1-5, is as follows: DAGVTQSPTHLIKTRGQQVTLRCSPISGHKSVSWYQQVLGQGPQFIFQYYEKEERGRGNFPDRFSARQFPNYSSELNVNALLLGDSALYLCASSLGRDSNQPQHFGDGTRLSIL.

The V and J genes are TRBV19 and TRBJ2-7; 11 nucleotides agree with TRBD2. After removal of 5 bases from V and 3 bases from J, the junction contained 9 bases not matched to a gene. Germline loops: CDR1 LNHDA, CDR2 SQIVND (reference sequence). The CDR3 is 16 amino acids. Here the CDR3 DNA reads TGTGCCAGTAGTGTCCGAACTAGCGGGAGTATCTACGAGCAGTACTTC. Protein: CASSVRTSGSIYEQYF.

The chain is built from TRBV4-2 and TRBJ2-5; 7 bases match TRBD2. V lost 7 bases, J lost 5 bases, and 13 bases stayed unmatched. The CDR3 spans 15 residues. Germline V CDR1 and CDR2: LGHNA, YNFKEQ. This CDR3 reads CASTLEGGAWETQYF. In DNA form, the CDR3 reads TGTGCCAGCACATTGGAGGGAGGGGCGTGGGAGACCCAGTACTTC.

The CDR3 DNA is TGTGCCAGCTCACCCCTAGCGCCCAATGAGCAGTTCTTC. Translation gives CASSPLAPNEQFF. The rearrangement links TRBV18 to TRBJ2-1; TRBD2 might be the D (6 bases). This CDR3 contains 13 residues. Between the trimmed V and J ends, which lost 3 bases and 6 bases, there was a span of 9 bases. CDR1 is KGHSH, CDR2 LQKENI, per germline. The whole variable domain, filled in from reference TRBV18 and TRBJ2-1, reads NAGVMQNPRHLVRRRGQEARLRCSPMKGHSHVYWYRQLPEEGLKFMVYLQKENIIDESGMPKERFSAEFPKEGPSILRIQQVVRGDSAAYFCASSPLAPNEQFFGPGTRLTVL.

This clone has more than one count but fewer than ten. The chain's CDR3 is CASRGPVDFNTEAFF. CDR3 nucleotides: TGTGCCAGCAGGGGGCCGGTGGACTTCAACACTGAAGCTTTCTTT. V is TRBV9 and J is TRBJ1-1, with D perhaps matching TRBD1 (5 bases). Germline V gene sequence: CDR1 SGDLS, CDR2 YYNGEE. This CDR3 spans 15 amino acids. The V end was cut by 5 bases, the J end by 2 bases, with 16 bases between.

This sequence joins TRBV5-5 and TRBJ1-3, with 10 bases aligning to TRBD1. Trimming cost V 4 bases and J 7 bases; bases outside gene matches: 5. This CDR3 is built from 14 residues. Germline CDR1 reads SGHKS; CDR2 reads YYEKEE (reference sequence). CDR3 DNA: TGTGCCAGCAGCAGTCCGGGACAGGGGAACACCATATATTTT. Translating it yields CASSSPGQGNTIYF. Looking up the rest from reference TRBV5-5 and TRBJ1-3 gives the full variable domain: DAGVTQSPTHLIKTRGQQVTLRCSPISGHKSVSWYQQVLGQGPQFIFQYYEKEERGRGNFPDRFSARQFPNYSSELNVNALLLGDSALYLCASSSPGQGNTIYFGEGSWLTVV.

The genes are TRBV28 and TRBJ1-1; D perhaps matches TRBD1 (5 bases). V dropped 5 bases and J dropped 2 bases, with 15 bases sitting between them. This CDR3 is 15 amino acids long. Looked up from germline, CDR1 is MDHEN and CDR2 is SYDVKM. The CDR3 sequence: CASSPPRASNTEAFF. DNA of the CDR3: TGTGCCAGCAGTCCCCCCAGGGCCTCTAACACTGAAGCTTTCTTT.

The CDR3 protein is CASSQRRGGPATEKLFF. The CDR3 DNA reads TGTGCCAGCAGCCAAAGAAGAGGGGGACCGGCTACTGAAAAACTGTTTTTT. V is TRBV4-2 and J is TRBJ1-4, with a weak D call TRBD1 (6 bases). The V and J ends lost 2 bases and 7 bases respectively, with 20 bases between them. CDR3 length: 17 amino acids. Per the germline V gene, CDR1 is LGHNA and CDR2 is YNFKEQ.

The chain combines TRBV5-4 with TRBJ2-1, with 12 nucleotides matching TRBD2. V shed 10 bases and J 7 bases; nucleotides not matched to a gene: 3. The CDR3 loop spans 12 amino acids. CDR1 is SGHNT, CDR2 YYREEE, per germline (reference sequence). CDR3 sequence: CAGLAGGNEQFF. CDR3 nucleotides: TGTGCCGGGCTAGCGGGAGGGAATGAGCAGTTCTTC. The variable domain in full, completed from reference TRBV5-4 and TRBJ2-1, reads ETGVTQSPTHLIKTRGQQVTLRCSSQSGHNTVSWYQQALGQGPQFIFQYYREEENGRGNFPPRFSGLQFPNYSSELNVNALELDDSALYLCAGLAGGNEQFFGPGTRLTVL.

This sequence joins TRBV19 and TRBJ2-7; 7 nucleotides line up with TRBD1. CDR1 is LNHDA, CDR2 SQIVND, per germline (reference sequence). The CDR3 runs to 14 residues. The V and J ends lost 4 bases and 1 base, in that order; junction bases with no gene match: 4. The CDR3 is CASSTPGQSYEQYF. DNA for the CDR3: TGTGCCAGTAGTACGCCGGGACAGTCCTACGAGCAGTACTTC.

This clone occurred once. The CDR3: CASRTHIGHPSGQLFF. Written as DNA, the CDR3 is TGTGCCAGTAGAACTCACATCGGGCACCCCAGCGGGCAACTGTTTTTT. The chain uses TRBV19 and TRBJ1-4; D is unclear. CDR3 size: 16 residues. Germline loops: CDR1 LNHDA, CDR2 SQIVND (reference sequence). Trimming removed 6 bases at V and 12 bases at J, with 26 bases between.

V is TRBV18 and J is TRBJ2-5, with D perhaps matching TRBD2 (5 bases). Germline CDR1 and CDR2: KGHSH and LQKENI. CDR3 size: 14 residues. Trimming removed 8 bases from V and 1 base from J, with 14 bases in between. CDR3: CASRGRRVQETQYF. The CDR3 coding sequence is TGTGCCAGCCGCGGCCGGCGGGTCCAAGAGACCCAGTACTTC.

V usage is TRBV2 and J usage is TRBJ2-1; 14 nucleotides match TRBD2. This CDR3 has 18 amino acids. Germline V gives CDR1 SNHLY, CDR2 FYNNEI. Unmatched junction bases numbered 13, after V lost 4 bases and J lost 8 bases. The CDR3: CASSGPGLAGGRGDEQFF. In DNA, the CDR3 is TGTGCCAGCAGTGGCCCCGGACTAGCGGGGGGCCGGGGGGATGAGCAGTTCTTC.

The V and J genes are TRBV6-6 and TRBJ1-1, with D unresolved. V was clipped by 4 bases and J by 3 bases, with 3 bases between them. The CDR3 totals 11 residues. The germline CDR1 and CDR2 sequences are MNHNY and SVGAGI (reference sequence). CDR3 nucleotides: TGTGCCAGCAGTTCTTACACTGAAGCTTTCTTT. Amino acid sequence: CASSSYTEAFF.

This clone has only one observation. The V and J genes are TRBV4-2 and TRBJ1-5; possibly TRBD1 for D (5 bases). This CDR3 has 15 residues. The germline CDR1 and CDR2 sequences are LGHNA and YNFKEQ. Deletions cut 1 base from V and 6 bases from J, with 13 bases between. The CDR3 bases are TGTGCCAGCAGCCAAGTCGACAGCTTTCCTCAGCCCCAGCATTTT. This translates into CASSQVDSFPQPQHF.

The chain has TRBV5-1 and TRBJ2-7; perhaps TRBD2 as D (6 bases). There are 18 residues in the CDR3. From germline, CDR1 is SGHRS and CDR2 YFSETQ. Trimming cost V 1 base and J 3 bases, with 23 bases left between them. The CDR3 DNA sequence: TGCGCCAGCAGCTTGTGGGTGTTGGGCGGAGGGGCAAGCTACGAGCAGTACTTC. Protein: CASSLWVLGGGASYEQYF.

The genes are TRBV29-1 and TRBJ2-2, with 8 bases that match TRBD1. CDR1 and CDR2 from the germline V gene are SQVTM and ANQGSEA. Trimming took 1 base from V and 4 from J; bases not matched to a gene: 8. The CDR3 totals 16 residues. Here the CDR3 DNA reads TGCAGCGTTGAAGGGACCCAGGGGGCCGGCACCGGGGAGCTGTTTTTT. Protein sequence: CSVEGTQGAGTGELFF.

CDR3: CASSLTSGGTPYNEQFF. DNA of the CDR3: TGTGCCAGCAGCTTAACTAGCGGGGGGACCCCCTACAATGAGCAGTTCTTC. V usage is TRBV7-6 and J usage is TRBJ2-1; 12 bases are a match to TRBD2. This CDR3 contains 17 residues. The V and J ends lost 2 bases and 2 bases, in that order; junction bases with no gene match: 4. Germline V lookup: CDR1 SGHVS, CDR2 FNYEAQ. The variable domain in full, with the rest retrieved from reference TRBV7-6 and TRBJ2-1, is GAGVSQSPRYKVTKRGQDVALRCDPISGHVSLYWYRQALGQGPEFLTYFNYEAQQDKSGLPNDRFSAERPEGSISTLTIQRTEQRDSAMYRCASSLTSGGTPYNEQFFGPGTRLTVL.

This chain links TRBV19 with TRBJ1-1; perhaps TRBD1 as D (6 bases). Germline V CDR1 and CDR2: LNHDA, SQIVND (reference sequence). The CDR3 covers 16 residues. The V and J ends lost 4 bases and 5 bases respectively, with 20 bases between them. This chain's CDR3 is CASSSPDSPGETEAFF. In nucleotides, the CDR3 is TGTGCCAGTAGTAGCCCGGACAGCCCCGGGGAGACTGAAGCTTTCTTT. Combining the CDR3 with reference TRBV19 and TRBJ1-1 gives the whole variable domain DGGITQSPKYLFRKEGQNVTLSCEQNLNHDAMYWYRQDPGQGLRLIYYSQIVNDFQKGDIAEGYSVSREKKESFPLTVTSAQKNPTAFYLCASSSPDSPGETEAFFGQGTRLTVV.

V is TRBV2 and J is TRBJ2-7, with D possibly being TRBD2 (6 bases). Deletions cut 3 bases from V and 2 bases from J, with 8 bases between. Germline loops: CDR1 SNHLY, CDR2 FYNNEI. This CDR3 region has 13 residues. The CDR3 spells CASSDGGTYEQYV. The CDR3 DNA sequence: TGTGCCAGCAGTGACGGGGGTACCTACGAGCAGTACGTC.

J is TRBJ2-7 and V is TRBV30; 7 positions match TRBD1. Germline V gene data show CDR1 as GTSNPN and CDR2 as SVGIG (reference sequence). CDR3 length: 11 amino acids. The V and J ends lost 5 bases and 3 bases, in that order; junction bases with no gene match: 1. CDR3 in DNA: TGTGCCTGGCAGGGGGACTACGAGCAGTACGTC. It encodes CAWQGDYEQYV.